This is a list of T cell receptor beta chains from one sample in a study of shared clonotypes between healthy human individuals. Sequencing used immunoSEQ multiplex PCR; TCRdb keeps in-frame clones, though not all of them. The sample carries about 700,000 clones, about 91% recorded once. The specimen sequenced was naive CD8+ T cells sorted from blood. Receptor source: a man aged 25 to 40 in good health. The CDR3 runs from the conserved cysteine through the conserved F or W. A D gene is named only where the DNA matches it firmly. The size entry is marked missing in some rows and otherwise reads once, few, many or a size class.

D gene | clone size | J gene | V gene | CDR3 protein | CDR3 DNA
. | . | TRBJ1-5 | TRBV9 | CASSAGGAAGNQPQHF | TGTGCCAGCAGCGCAGGAGGGGCAGCCGGCAATCAGCCCCAGCATTTT
. | . | TRBJ1-1 | TRBV21-1 | CASSKASGAKNTEAFF | TGTGCCAGCAGCAAAGCGAGCGGGGCCAAAAACACTGAAGCTTTCTTT
. | . | TRBJ2-7 | TRBV5-4 | CASSFGGSYEQYF | TGTGCCAGCAGCTTCGGCGGCTCCTACGAGCAGTACTTC
TRBD1 | . | TRBJ2-4 | TRBV2 | CASRPTGAVEYF | TGTGCCAGCAGACCCACAGGGGCGGTTGAGTACTTC
. | . | TRBJ2-7 | TRBV6-1 | CASNRPYYEQYF | TGTGCCAGCAATCGCCCTTACTACGAGCAGTACTTC
. | . | TRBJ2-2 | TRBV6-4 | CASKDRGTGGAGELFF | TGTGCCAGCAAAGACCGGGGTACAGGCGGAGCCGGGGAGCTGTTTTTT
TRBD2 | . | TRBJ2-7 | TRBV27 | CASRHGTSRSYEQYF | TGTGCCAGCAGACACGGGACTAGCCGCTCCTACGAGCAGTACTTC
. | . | TRBJ2-4 | TRBV9 | CASSVGSGAKNIQYF | TGTGCCAGCAGCGTAGGGTCTGGAGCCAAAAACATTCAGTACTTC
. | . | TRBJ2-7 | TRBV29-1 | CSVGFPPYEQYF | TGCAGCGTTGGATTTCCGCCCTACGAGCAGTACTTC
. | . | TRBJ2-7 | TRBV5-4 | CASSLTGDQRLF | TGTGCCAGCAGCCTCACGGGGGACCAGCGGCTGTTC
. | . | TRBJ2-7 | TRBV27 | CASSLVLGSSYEQYF | TGTGCCAGCAGTTTAGTCCTAGGTAGCTCCTACGAGCAGTACTTC
. | . | TRBJ2-2 | TRBV25-1 | CAAGLTGELFF | TGTGCCGCAGGGTTAACCGGGGAGCTGTTTTTT
TRBD1 | . | TRBJ2-7 | TRBV29-1 | CSVQTPGTETYEQYF | TGCAGCGTTCAGACTCCCGGGACAGAAACCTACGAGCAGTACTTC
. | . | TRBJ2-7 | TRBV29-1 | CSVGHVNSYEQYF | TGCAGCGTTGGGCACGTTAACAGTTACGAGCAGTACTTC
. | . | TRBJ2-5 | TRBV6-5 | CAAGRGQETQYF | TGTGCCGCGGGCCGGGGCCAAGAGACCCAGTACTTC
TRBD2 | . | TRBJ2-7 | TRBV27 | CASSLVAGEVEQYF | TGTGCCAGCAGTCTCGTGGCGGGAGAGGTGGAGCAGTACTTC
. | once | TRBJ2-7 | TRBV29-1 | CSVEGDSSYEQYF | TGCAGCGTTGAAGGGGACTCCTCCTACGAGCAGTACTTC
. | . | TRBJ2-7 | TRBV19 | CASSIGSLEQYF | TGTGCCAGTAGTATAGGCAGCCTCGAGCAGTACTTC
TRBD1 | . | TRBJ2-3 | TRBV6-1 | CASSADREDTDTQYF | TGTGCCAGCAGCGCGGACAGGGAGGACACAGATACGCAGTATTTT
. | . | TRBJ2-1 | TRBV30 | CAWSVRSTRTYYNEQFF | TGTGCCTGGAGTGTACGGTCTACAAGGACCTACTACAATGAGCAGTTCTTC
. | . | TRBJ2-7 | TRBV9 | CASSFRGDYEQYF | TGTGCCAGCAGCTTCCGGGGAGACTACGAGCAGTACTTC
. | . | TRBJ2-3 | TRBV27 | CASRIGTGEATDTQYF | TGTGCCAGCAGAATAGGGACTGGGGAAGCTACAGATACGCAGTATTTT
. | . | TRBJ2-5 | TRBV7-9 | CASSPPTVQAKETQYF | TGTGCCAGCAGCCCGCCCACTGTACAGGCCAAAGAGACCCAGTACTTC
. | . | TRBJ2-7 | TRBV2 | CASAPESSYEQYF | TGTGCCAGCGCCCCAGAGAGCTCCTACGAGCAGTACTTC
. | . | TRBJ2-3 | TRBV28 | CASSSREYTDTQYF | TGTGCCAGCAGTTCCCGGGAGTACACAGATACGCAGTATTTT
TRBD1 | . | TRBJ2-1 | TRBV7-9 | CASSSRGNEQFF | TGTGCCAGCAGCTCCAGGGGGAATGAGCAGTTCTTC
TRBD2 | . | TRBJ2-2 | TRBV6-5 | CASSYSLAGDSGELFF | TGTGCCAGCAGTTACTCTCTAGCGGGAGACAGCGGGGAGCTGTTTTTT
. | . | TRBJ2-1 | TRBV6-5 | CASTPVQGEQFF | TGTGCCAGCACCCCGGTCCAGGGTGAGCAGTTCTTC
. | . | TRBJ2-5 | TRBV28 | CASSLSFATPYQETQYF | TGTGCCAGCAGTTTAAGTTTCGCCACACCGTACCAAGAGACCCAGTACTTC
TRBD2 | . | TRBJ2-1 | TRBV15 | CATSRLPGLAGGGDNEQFF | TGTGCCACCAGCAGACTTCCGGGACTAGCGGGAGGGGGGGACAATGAGCAGTTCTTC